This T cell receptor beta chain was sequenced during a study of identical twins. It was template switching that added a universal primer site, and there were unique molecular identifiers on the cDNA. MiXCR was run by TCRdb on the 5' RACE reads, yielding one entry per CDR3 protein. The sample carries just over 500,000 distinct CDR3 sequences, roughly a fifth recorded once. Note on this clonotype: Its antigen is still unknown.

Points from the study as a whole: Invariant MAIT and iNKT cells could partly confound zero-insertion analyses.

The sample was also reused in another study, on T cells expressing NK-cell markers. That publication notes: Repertoire data for TCR beta were derived from sorted T cells (CD3+CD56+NKG2C+, CD3+CD56+NKG2C- and CD3+CD56-NKG2C+).

Input material: CD4+ T cells sorted from blood. This TCR derives from a woman between 18 and 29 years old in good health.

CDR3 amino acids: CSARIGLRSSYNEQFF. The CDR3 nucleotides are TGCAGTGCTAGAATTGGCTTACGGTCTTCCTACAATGAGCAGTTCTTC. The gene calls are TRBV20-1 and TRBJ2-1; D is undetermined. This CDR3 is built from 16 residues. CDR1 DFQATT and CDR2 SNEGSKA come from the germline V gene (reference sequence). V lost 2 bases, J lost 1 base, and 15 bases lay in between.